Described below is a single T cell receptor (beta chain) sequence and its context. Authors' data handling: How many nucleated cells were present was estimated from reference gene primer amplification. Some clones are missing from TCRdb's copy, which holds only in-frame ones; the method was immunoSEQ multiplex PCR. That table gives V, J and clone size, and the DNA gave D and trimming. This table has more than 150,000 clones, about 81% appearing once. This sample was included in a study of blood T cell repertoires in COVID-19. Study as a whole: Sites across the United States, Italy and Spain contributed samples from acute and convalescent COVID-19. From T cells, B-cell-depleted T cells, or PBMCs came the material, which was cDNA or gDNA.

Sequences were obtained from peripheral blood. This receptor was taken from a man between 25 and 39 years old with active or convalescent COVID-19.

CDR3: CASSTRLAASREQYF. The CDR3 nucleotides are TGTGCCAGTAGTACCCGACTAGCGGCCTCACGCGAGCAGTACTTC. This rearrangement joins TRBV19 to TRBJ2-7; 9 bases align to TRBD2. The CDR3 contains 15 residues. Trimming cost V 4 bases and J 6 bases; bases outside gene matches: 10. Germline V CDR1 and CDR2: LNHDA, SQIVND (reference sequence). The full variable domain, with the rest looked up from reference TRBV19 and TRBJ2-7, is DGGITQSPKYLFRKEGQNVTLSCEQNLNHDAMYWYRQDPGQGLRLIYYSQIVNDFQKGDIAEGYSVSREKKESFPLTVTSAQKNPTAFYLCASSTRLAASREQYFGPGTRLTVT.